This TCR beta chain was recorded in a study of OX40 agonist ivuxolimab in advanced cancers. Study results and limitations: Expanded clones tended on average to be more numerous among CD8+ T cells than CD4+.

Points on this clone: Its antigen is undetermined.

The protocol was immunoSEQ multiplex PCR, while the TCRdb copy is restricted to in-frame clones and leaves out a portion. The table has about 46,000 clones, roughly 80% seen once. This CDR3 has 15 amino acids. Germline loops: CDR1 MNHNS, CDR2 SASEGT. Between the trimmed V and J ends, which lost 6 bases and 3 bases, there was a span of 17 bases. The sequence was obtained from an adult with an advanced solid tumor such as melanoma, head and neck, liver or kidney cancer. V usage is TRBV6-1 and J usage is TRBJ1-1; D perhaps matches TRBD1 (5 bases). The material sequenced was CD4+ or CD8+ T cells sorted from blood, taken in a trial of the OX40 agonist ivuxolimab. The DNA of the CDR3 is TGTGCCAGCAGGCAGGGCCCCCGGGGGGACACTGAAGCTTTCTTT. Amino acids: CASRQGPRGDTEAFF.